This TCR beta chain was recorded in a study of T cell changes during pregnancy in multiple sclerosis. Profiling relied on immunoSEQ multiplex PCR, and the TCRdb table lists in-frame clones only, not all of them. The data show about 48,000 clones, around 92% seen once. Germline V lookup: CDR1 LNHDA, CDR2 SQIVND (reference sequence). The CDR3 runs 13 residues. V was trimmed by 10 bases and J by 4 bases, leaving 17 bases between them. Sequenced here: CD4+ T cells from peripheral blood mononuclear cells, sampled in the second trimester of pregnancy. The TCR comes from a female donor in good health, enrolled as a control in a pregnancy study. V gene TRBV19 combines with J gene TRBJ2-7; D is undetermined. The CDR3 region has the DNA TGTGCCACCTCCCCCGCCAGTGCTTACGAGCAGTACTTC. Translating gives CATSPASAYEQYF.